This TCR beta chain stems from a study of T cell responses to AZD1222 COVID-19 vaccine. TCRdb's table, derived via immunoSEQ multiplex PCR, lists solely in-frame clones and lacks some. The repertoire consists of around 150,000 clones, with more than 85% occurring once and the leading ten covering 3.6%. After removal of 0 bases from V and 0 bases from J, the junction contained 14 bases not matched to a gene. Germline V gene data show CDR1 as ENHRY and CDR2 as SYGVKD. The CDR3 loop spans 20 amino acids. Sample: peripheral blood, taken 28 days after the second AZD1222 dose. The chain uses TRBV10-3 and TRBJ1-3; 7 nucleotides agree with TRBD1. This TCR was sampled from an adult who received the AZD1222 COVID-19 vaccine. The CDR3 nucleotides are TGTGCCATCAGTGAGTCCTGGGGACAGAGTTCTTTCCCCTCTGGAAACACCATATATTTT. Translation gives CAISESWGQSSFPSGNTIYF.